The subject of this entry is one T cell receptor beta chain. What it recognizes is unknown. Profiling relied on immunoSEQ multiplex PCR, and the TCRdb table lists in-frame clones only, not all of them. Of approximately 20,000 clones listed, about 66% are singletons. Unexposed donor CD4+ T cells date from about 2011-2018, before the COVID-19 pandemic. The cells were cultured for 9 to 11 days before CD4+ T cells were isolated. Cells permitting, SARS-CoV-2 S/N and four cold-coronavirus spikes were tested on unexposed-donor CD4+ T cells. Between the trimmed V and J ends, which lost 3 bases and 5 bases, there was a span of 10 bases. Germline CDR1 KGHSH, CDR2 LQKENI. The CDR3 covers 13 residues. The record originates from a study of CD4 T cells in relation to SARS-CoV-2 and coronaviruses. Study details: PBMCs were cultured with antigen for roughly nine days before TCR beta sequencing.

Study conclusions and caveats: In roughly 60% of donors, memory CD4+ clonotypes crossrecognized SARS-CoV-2 and at least one common cold coronavirus spike. Compared with monoreactive clones, crossreactive clones showed significantly weaker SARS-CoV-2 expansion.

The sample was CD4+ T cells from PBMCs, cultured in vitro. The sequence derives from a human donor in good health. J is TRBJ1-2 and V is TRBV18; D uncertain. The CDR3 DNA is TGTGCCAGCTCACCCGACCGGGCTTATGGCTACACCTTC. Translating it yields CASSPDRAYGYTF. The full variable domain, its missing parts supplied by reference TRBV18 and TRBJ1-2, is NAGVMQNPRHLVRRRGQEARLRCSPMKGHSHVYWYRQLPEEGLKFMVYLQKENIIDESGMPKERFSAEFPKEGPSILRIQQVVRGDSAAYFCASSPDRAYGYTFGSGTRLTVV.